This T cell receptor beta chain was sequenced in a study of cytomegalovirus exposure and HLA in healthy donors. Whole-study results and caveats: A few of the chains that were CMV-associated were confirmed in vitro to be specific for CMV antigens. Later, an analysis found that common viral pathogens appeared to be linked with several of the most significant clusters.

PCR was performed using 60 Vbeta and 13 Jbeta primers. Here immunoSEQ multiplex PCR was the method, and the copy in TCRdb shows in-frame clones only, minus some. The sample includes approximately 110,000 clones, approximately 80% of them seen just once. V lost 0 bases and J 5 bases, leaving 14 bases between the germline ends. The germline V gene encodes CDR1 SGDLS and CDR2 YYNGEE. The length of the CDR3 is 16 residues. This clone appeared a single time. Its matching antigen is unknown. The sequenced material came from PBMCs. V and J are TRBV9 and TRBJ2-2; D remains ambiguous. The TCR originated in a woman under 40 in good health and CMV-seropositive. The chain's CDR3 is CASSVEGVAITGELFF. The CDR3 nucleotides read TGTGCCAGCAGCGTAGAAGGCGTAGCAATAACCGGGGAGCTGTTTTTT.